The next 19 T cell receptor beta chains were all read from a single sample in a study of vaccination effects on CD4 cells after COVID-19. Assay: immunoSEQ multiplex PCR; the TCRdb copy retains only in-frame clones and omits some. The table shows approximately 74,000 clones, with 60% to 85% occurring only once. CD4+ T cells specific for antigen were expanded with viral peptide pools by the ViraFEST assay before sequencing. Having been cultured for about ten days, the cells underwent CD4+ T cell isolation. Participants were vaccinated with two doses of either the BNT162b2 or mRNA-1273 vaccine. These receptors are not linked to any known antigen. The sequenced sample was CD4+ T cells from PBMCs cultured with HCoV-OC43 spike peptides, obtained after COVID-19 vaccination. Regarding subset: HCoV-OC43 spike overlapping peptide pool stimulation. All receptors derive from a human donor who received a COVID-19 vaccine.

The chain uses TRBV11-2 and TRBJ1-1; 9 nucleotides line up with TRBD1. Germline-derived CDR1 and CDR2 are SGHAT and FQNNGV. The CDR3 is made up of 17 amino acids. Losses at the gene ends were 1 base for V and 6 bases for J; bases not matched to a gene: 12. CDR3 sequence (DNA): TGTGCCAGCAGCTTAGGGCCCGGGACAGGGTCGGTCGCTGAAGCTTTCTTT. Its translation: CASSLGPGTGSVAEAFF. Variable domain in full (rest from reference TRBV11-2 and TRBJ1-1): EAGVAQSPRYKIIEKRQSVAFWCNPISGHATLYWYQQILGQGPKLLIQFQNNGVVDDSQLPKDRFSAERLKGVDSTLKIQPAKLEDSAVYLCASSLGPGTGSVAEAFFGQGTRLTVV.

The chain recombines TRBV12-3 or TRBV12-4 with TRBJ2-5; 7 bases line up with TRBD2. The V gene end was trimmed by 3 bases and the J gene end by 9 bases; junction bases not matched to a gene: 7. The CDR3 extends over 13 amino acids. The CDR3, as DNA: TGTGCCAGCAGTTTCGGCCGGGGAGGGGCCCAGTACTTC. Amino acids: CASSFGRGGAQYF.

The genes are TRBV28 and TRBJ1-2; maybe TRBD1 (5 bases). Between the trimmed V and J ends, which lost 5 bases and 3 bases, there was a span of 16 bases. The germline CDR1 and CDR2 sequences are MDHEN and SYDVKM. The CDR3 loop spans 15 amino acids. This CDR3 is CASSPTLTGDYGYTF. DNA of the CDR3: TGTGCCAGCAGTCCGACACTTACAGGAGACTATGGCTACACCTTC.

The chain has TRBV19 and TRBJ1-5; the D gene is possibly TRBD1 (6 bases). The CDR3 is 15 residues long. The V gene lost 7 bases and the J gene lost 6 bases, with 19 bases spanning the gap. Germline V gives CDR1 LNHDA, CDR2 SQIVND (reference sequence). CDR3 coding DNA: TGTGCCAGTACCCCGTGGGGACAATGGGGTCAGCCCCAGCATTTT. Translated, it gives CASTPWGQWGQPQHF.

This clone came up once. V is TRBV5-1 and J is TRBJ2-5; no reliable D call. CDR1 and CDR2 from the germline V gene are SGHRS and YFSETQ. The CDR3 runs to 12 residues. The V gene lost 3 bases and the J gene lost 5 bases, with 8 bases spanning the gap. The CDR3 coding sequence is TGCGCCAGCAGCTGGCCGAGTGAGACCCAGTACTTC. It encodes CASSWPSETQYF.

The chain is built from TRBV19 and TRBJ1-6; 9 bases map to TRBD1. There are 14 residues in the CDR3. The V segment lost 10 bases and the J segment 7 bases; nucleotides outside the gene matches: 8. CDR1 LNHDA and CDR2 SQIVND come from the germline V gene (reference sequence). CDR3: CATARDRVNSPLHF. The CDR3 DNA sequence: TGTGCCACGGCCCGGGACAGGGTAAATTCACCCCTCCACTTT.

The chain links TRBV9 to TRBJ1-2, with 12 bases identical to TRBD1. In germline, CDR1 is SGDLS, CDR2 YYNGEE. This CDR3 contains 14 residues. After removal of 6 bases from V and 7 bases from J, the junction contained 7 bases not matched to a gene. CDR3 loop: CASTTGTGGVGYTF. In nucleotides, the CDR3 is TGTGCCAGCACTACCGGGACAGGGGGCGTTGGCTACACCTTC.

This rearrangement joins TRBV5-1 to TRBJ1-4, with a possible D match to TRBD1 (5 bases). The length of the CDR3 is 15 residues. Germline V gene data show CDR1 as SGHRS and CDR2 as YFSETQ. Between the trimmed V and J ends, which lost 4 bases and 4 bases, there was a span of 14 bases. CDR3 nucleotides: TGCGCCAGCAGCCCCGACAGCAACTTTAATGAAAAACTGTTTTTT. It is translated as CASSPDSNFNEKLFF.

The chain couples TRBV18 to TRBJ1-2, with 7 nucleotides matching TRBD1. CDR1 is KGHSH, CDR2 LQKENI, per germline. The CDR3 is made up of 19 amino acids. V shed 4 bases, J shed 2 bases, and the junction held 19 bases outside the gene matches. This chain's CDR3 is CASSLLTPGQRGINYGYTF. In nucleotides, the CDR3 is TGTGCCAGCTCACTCTTAACTCCGGGACAGAGGGGTATAAACTATGGCTACACCTTC.

V is TRBV6-2 or TRBV6-3 and J is TRBJ1-1; TRBD1 matches at 8 bases. The CDR3 loop spans 14 amino acids. V gave up 5 bases and J gave up 5 bases; unmatched junction bases: 7. From germline, CDR1 is MNHEY and CDR2 SVGEGT. CDR3 amino acids: CASSLPTGGTEAFF. The CDR3 DNA reads TGTGCCAGCAGTCTACCAACAGGGGGGACTGAAGCTTTCTTT.

In nucleotides, the CDR3 is TGTGCCAGCCAAGACAGCAACAATCAGCCCCAGCATTTT. This translates into CASQDSNNQPQHF. The chain carries TRBV25-1 and TRBJ1-5; possibly TRBD1 for D (5 bases). The germline gives CDR1 MGHDK, CDR2 SYGVNS. Trimming shortened V by 8 bases and J by 3 bases, and 11 bases separated the two germline ends. This CDR3 is built from 13 residues. Based on the CDR3 plus reference TRBV25-1 and TRBJ1-5, the full variable domain is EADIYQTPRYLVIGTGKKITLECSQTMGHDKMYWYQQDPGMELHLIHYSYGVNSTEKGDLSSESTVSRIRTEHFPLTLESARPSHTSQYLCASQDSNNQPQHFGDGTRLSIL.

The chain links TRBV29-1 to TRBJ2-1; TRBD1 or TRBD2 may be the D gene (6 bases each). This CDR3 region has 14 residues. V gave up 5 bases and J gave up 6 bases, with 17 bases separating them. Germline assignment: CDR1 SQVTM and CDR2 ANQGSEA. CDR3 sequence (DNA): TGCAGCGTTAGGCGAGCGTCGGGGGCCAATGAGCAGTTCTTC. Its protein product is CSVRRASGANEQFF.

The chain recombines TRBV2 with TRBJ2-7, with 8 bases identical to TRBD1. V lost 6 bases and J lost 5; bases outside the gene matches: 6. The CDR3 is 13 amino acids. The germline CDR1 and CDR2 sequences are SNHLY and FYNNEI. The CDR3 sequence is CASSRDRGHEQYV. As DNA, the CDR3 is TGTGCCAGCAGCCGAGACAGGGGCCACGAGCAGTACGTC.

This clone was counted a few times. CDR3 loop: CASNLVDSGANVLTF. Written as DNA, the CDR3 is TGTGCCAGTAATTTAGTCGACTCTGGGGCCAACGTCCTGACTTTC. The chain recombines TRBV19 with TRBJ2-6, with D uncertain. Germline-derived CDR1 and CDR2 are LNHDA and SQIVND (reference sequence). V was trimmed by 7 bases and J by 0 bases, leaving 10 bases between them. The CDR3 length is 15 residues.

To note about this clone: The junction departs from germline at one end; a sequencing error may be responsible. The V gene is TRBV7-9, the J gene TRBJ2-5; no reliable D call. Per germline, CDR1 SEHNR and CDR2 FQNEAQ (reference sequence). The CDR3 totals 11 residues. CDR3: CASSRTENQYF. Written as DNA, the CDR3 is TGTGCCAGCAGCCGTACAGAGAACCAGTACTTC.

The chain has TRBV18 and TRBJ2-6; no clear D. CDR1 and CDR2 (germline): KGHSH, LQKENI. V lost 0 bases, J lost 0 bases, and 3 bases lay in between. The CDR3 contains 15 residues. CDR3 loop: CASSPPNSGANVLTF. The CDR3 DNA sequence: TGTGCCAGCTCACCACCGAACTCTGGGGCCAACGTCCTGACTTTC.

The chain combines TRBV24-1 with TRBJ1-4; tentatively, D is TRBD1 (5 bases). The V end lost 9 bases, the J end lost 2 bases, and 9 bases lay between the germline ends. CDR1 and CDR2 from the germline V gene are KGHDR and SFDVKD. The CDR3 sequence is 13 residues long. The CDR3, as DNA: TGTGCCACCCAGGGTCTTACTAATGAAAAACTGTTTTTT. Amino acids: CATQGLTNEKLFF.

The gene calls are TRBV3-1 (or the pseudogene TRBV3-2) and TRBJ2-3; 8 positions match TRBD2. The ends lost 1 base at V and 3 bases at J; junction bases unmatched: 6. Germline-derived CDR1 and CDR2 are LGHDT and YNNKEL (reference sequence). The CDR3 contains 16 residues. Written as DNA, the CDR3 is TGTGCCAGCAGCCAAGCGGGGGGGAAGACTACAGATACGCAGTATTTT. This translates into CASSQAGGKTTDTQYF.

This sequence joins TRBV9 and TRBJ2-2; perhaps D is TRBD1 or TRBD2 (5 bases each). Looked up from germline, CDR1 is SGDLS and CDR2 is YYNGEE. The CDR3 extends over 14 amino acids. The germline V and J ends were trimmed by 0 bases and 7 bases, with 10 bases remaining between them. The CDR3 here is CASSVVVGDGELFF. The CDR3 DNA reads TGTGCCAGCAGCGTAGTTGTGGGGGACGGGGAGCTGTTTTTT.